A selection of T cell receptor beta chains follows, all from one sample in a study of T cell changes during pregnancy in multiple sclerosis. The repertoire was sequenced with immunoSEQ multiplex PCR; TCRdb's copy has only in-frame clones and lacks some. Among about 97,000 clones, 90% were seen once, and the ten largest hold about 0.75%. The source was peripheral blood, collected in the second trimester of pregnancy. These receptor sequences come from a female donor in good health, enrolled as a control in a pregnancy study. Each CDR3 is given with its conserved first and last residue. Each record gives: CDR3 DNA, CDR3 protein, clone size, CDR3 length, D gene, V gene, J gene. A D gene is named only where the DNA matches it firmly. Clone size is shown for a subset of rows, as once, few, many or a class of expanded clone.

cdr3_nt: TGTGCCAGCTCACCAGGGACTAGCGGGGGCTATGAGCAGTTCTTC; cdr3_aa: CASSPGTSGGYEQFF; clone_size: .; cdr3_length: 15; d_call: TRBD2; v_call: TRBV18; j_call: TRBJ2-1
cdr3_nt: TGTGCCAGTAGTAACCCGGTCCGGAACAGGAACACTGAAGCTTTCTTT; cdr3_aa: CASSNPVRNRNTEAFF; clone_size: .; cdr3_length: 16; d_call: .; v_call: TRBV19; j_call: TRBJ1-1
cdr3_nt: TGTGCCATCAGGTCCCCGGACAGGGGGCACAATGAGCAGTTCTTC; cdr3_aa: CAIRSPDRGHNEQFF; clone_size: .; cdr3_length: 15; d_call: TRBD1; v_call: TRBV10-3; j_call: TRBJ2-1
cdr3_nt: TGTGCCAGCAGCAGAGAAATACAAGAGACCCAGTACTTC; cdr3_aa: CASSREIQETQYF; clone_size: once; cdr3_length: 13; d_call: .; v_call: TRBV7-2; j_call: TRBJ2-5
cdr3_nt: TGTGCCAGCAGCTTAGGGATAGCGGGGGAGGAGCAGTACTTC; cdr3_aa: CASSLGIAGEEQYF; clone_size: .; cdr3_length: 14; d_call: TRBD2; v_call: TRBV11-2; j_call: TRBJ2-7
cdr3_nt: TGTGCCAGCAGTGAAGAGAGAGGCTCTGGAAACACCATATATTTT; cdr3_aa: CASSEERGSGNTIYF; clone_size: .; cdr3_length: 15; d_call: .; v_call: TRBV2; j_call: TRBJ1-3
cdr3_nt: TGCGCCAGCAGCTGGGGACAGCTCTACGAGCAGTACTTC; cdr3_aa: CASSWGQLYEQYF; clone_size: .; cdr3_length: 13; d_call: TRBD1; v_call: TRBV5-1; j_call: TRBJ2-7
cdr3_nt: TGTGCCAGCAGCTTAGTTTCAGGGGCGGACACCGGGGAGCTGTTTTTT; cdr3_aa: CASSLVSGADTGELFF; clone_size: .; cdr3_length: 16; d_call: .; v_call: TRBV7-2; j_call: TRBJ2-2
cdr3_nt: TGTGCCAGCAGCCCTTCGGGGAACACTGAAGCTTTCTTT; cdr3_aa: CASSPSGNTEAFF; clone_size: .; cdr3_length: 13; d_call: .; v_call: TRBV11-2; j_call: TRBJ1-1
cdr3_nt: TGTGCCAGCAAAACACGGGGGACAGGCACAGATACGCAGTATTTT; cdr3_aa: CASKTRGTGTDTQYF; clone_size: once; cdr3_length: 15; d_call: .; v_call: TRBV6-5; j_call: TRBJ2-3
cdr3_nt: TGTGCCAGCTCCTCCGCGGGTACCTACGAGCAGTACTTC; cdr3_aa: CASSSAGTYEQYF; clone_size: .; cdr3_length: 13; d_call: .; v_call: TRBV18; j_call: TRBJ2-7
cdr3_nt: TGTGCCATCTCTGCTGGCGGGGGGGCACAAGAGACCCAGTACTTC; cdr3_aa: CAISAGGGAQETQYF; clone_size: once; cdr3_length: 15; d_call: TRBD2; v_call: TRBV10-3; j_call: TRBJ2-5
cdr3_nt: TGTGCCAGCAGATCAAACGCTCCGGTGACCCAGTACTTC; cdr3_aa: CASRSNAPVTQYF; clone_size: .; cdr3_length: 13; d_call: .; v_call: TRBV7-9; j_call: TRBJ2-5
cdr3_nt: TGTGCCAGCTCACCACCGACAGGGGATCCCTACGAGCAGTACTTC; cdr3_aa: CASSPPTGDPYEQYF; clone_size: .; cdr3_length: 15; d_call: TRBD1; v_call: TRBV18; j_call: TRBJ2-7
cdr3_nt: TGTGCCAGCAGTCCAGACAGGGGTCAAGCTTTCTTT; cdr3_aa: CASSPDRGQAFF; clone_size: .; cdr3_length: 12; d_call: TRBD1; v_call: TRBV27; j_call: TRBJ1-1
cdr3_nt: TGTGCCAGCAGCTTACAGGGAAAGCAGTACTTC; cdr3_aa: CASSLQGKQYF; clone_size: once; cdr3_length: 11; d_call: .; v_call: TRBV11-3; j_call: TRBJ2-7
cdr3_nt: TGTGCCAGCATCGAATGGGGCGCTGAAGCTTTCTTT; cdr3_aa: CASIEWGAEAFF; clone_size: .; cdr3_length: 12; d_call: .; v_call: TRBV6-5; j_call: TRBJ1-1
cdr3_nt: TGCGCCAGCGGAGGGGGGGTAACTAATGAAAAACTGTTTTTT; cdr3_aa: CASGGGVTNEKLFF; clone_size: .; cdr3_length: 14; d_call: .; v_call: TRBV4-3; j_call: TRBJ1-4
cdr3_nt: TGTGCCAGCACCCCTTTGGCAGGGGGAAAAGAGACCCAGTACTTC; cdr3_aa: CASTPLAGGKETQYF; clone_size: .; cdr3_length: 15; d_call: TRBD1; v_call: TRBV7-8; j_call: TRBJ2-5
cdr3_nt: TGTGCCAGCAGCCGAAGTGGGGGCAGGGGAAACACTGAAGCTTTCTTT; cdr3_aa: CASSRSGGRGNTEAFF; clone_size: .; cdr3_length: 16; d_call: .; v_call: TRBV7-8; j_call: TRBJ1-1
cdr3_nt: TGTGCCAGCAGCCAAGACCGTCGGCAGCCCCAGCATTTT; cdr3_aa: CASSQDRRQPQHF; clone_size: .; cdr3_length: 13; d_call: .; v_call: TRBV4-2; j_call: TRBJ1-5
cdr3_nt: TGTGCCAGCAGTGAATTCGGGGTTGGGGAGCAGTTCTTC; cdr3_aa: CASSEFGVGEQFF; clone_size: .; cdr3_length: 13; d_call: .; v_call: TRBV2; j_call: TRBJ2-1
cdr3_nt: TGTGCCAGCAGCTTGACCAGGGCAAGGCTCATGAACACTGAAGCTTTCTTT; cdr3_aa: CASSLTRARLMNTEAFF; clone_size: .; cdr3_length: 17; d_call: .; v_call: TRBV5-6; j_call: TRBJ1-1
cdr3_nt: TGCGCCAGCAGCTCTAGCGGGGGGACGAACACCGGGGAGCTGTTTTTT; cdr3_aa: CASSSSGGTNTGELFF; clone_size: .; cdr3_length: 16; d_call: TRBD2; v_call: TRBV5-1; j_call: TRBJ2-2
cdr3_nt: TGTGCCAGCAGTTTAATAGGAGGGCCGAACACCGGGGAGCTGTTTTTT; cdr3_aa: CASSLIGGPNTGELFF; clone_size: .; cdr3_length: 16; d_call: .; v_call: TRBV28; j_call: TRBJ2-2
cdr3_nt: TGTGCCAGCAGCTCAATGCACTCCGGCGAGCAGTACTTC; cdr3_aa: CASSSMHSGEQYF; clone_size: .; cdr3_length: 13; d_call: .; v_call: TRBV7-9; j_call: TRBJ2-7
cdr3_nt: TGTGCCAGCAGTTATTATGAAAAACTGTTTTTT; cdr3_aa: CASSYYEKLFF; clone_size: .; cdr3_length: 11; d_call: .; v_call: TRBV6-1; j_call: TRBJ1-4
cdr3_nt: TGTGCTAGTGGTTTGAGCCGTAGCGGGAATTCCTACAATGAGCAGTTCTTC; cdr3_aa: CASGLSRSGNSYNEQFF; clone_size: .; cdr3_length: 17; d_call: TRBD2; v_call: TRBV12-5; j_call: TRBJ2-1
cdr3_nt: TGTGCCAGTAGCGCAGGATCAGGGGGGAACTATGGCTACACCTTC; cdr3_aa: CASSAGSGGNYGYTF; clone_size: .; cdr3_length: 15; d_call: TRBD1; v_call: TRBV19; j_call: TRBJ1-2
cdr3_nt: TGTGCCAGCAGCACGGACCGGACAGGGCCCGATAATGAAAAACTGTTTTTT; cdr3_aa: CASSTDRTGPDNEKLFF; clone_size: .; cdr3_length: 17; d_call: TRBD1; v_call: TRBV5-6; j_call: TRBJ1-4
cdr3_nt: .; cdr3_aa: CASSLVGLGTARLWYF; clone_size: .; cdr3_length: 16; d_call: .; v_call: TRBV5-1; j_call: TRBJ2-5